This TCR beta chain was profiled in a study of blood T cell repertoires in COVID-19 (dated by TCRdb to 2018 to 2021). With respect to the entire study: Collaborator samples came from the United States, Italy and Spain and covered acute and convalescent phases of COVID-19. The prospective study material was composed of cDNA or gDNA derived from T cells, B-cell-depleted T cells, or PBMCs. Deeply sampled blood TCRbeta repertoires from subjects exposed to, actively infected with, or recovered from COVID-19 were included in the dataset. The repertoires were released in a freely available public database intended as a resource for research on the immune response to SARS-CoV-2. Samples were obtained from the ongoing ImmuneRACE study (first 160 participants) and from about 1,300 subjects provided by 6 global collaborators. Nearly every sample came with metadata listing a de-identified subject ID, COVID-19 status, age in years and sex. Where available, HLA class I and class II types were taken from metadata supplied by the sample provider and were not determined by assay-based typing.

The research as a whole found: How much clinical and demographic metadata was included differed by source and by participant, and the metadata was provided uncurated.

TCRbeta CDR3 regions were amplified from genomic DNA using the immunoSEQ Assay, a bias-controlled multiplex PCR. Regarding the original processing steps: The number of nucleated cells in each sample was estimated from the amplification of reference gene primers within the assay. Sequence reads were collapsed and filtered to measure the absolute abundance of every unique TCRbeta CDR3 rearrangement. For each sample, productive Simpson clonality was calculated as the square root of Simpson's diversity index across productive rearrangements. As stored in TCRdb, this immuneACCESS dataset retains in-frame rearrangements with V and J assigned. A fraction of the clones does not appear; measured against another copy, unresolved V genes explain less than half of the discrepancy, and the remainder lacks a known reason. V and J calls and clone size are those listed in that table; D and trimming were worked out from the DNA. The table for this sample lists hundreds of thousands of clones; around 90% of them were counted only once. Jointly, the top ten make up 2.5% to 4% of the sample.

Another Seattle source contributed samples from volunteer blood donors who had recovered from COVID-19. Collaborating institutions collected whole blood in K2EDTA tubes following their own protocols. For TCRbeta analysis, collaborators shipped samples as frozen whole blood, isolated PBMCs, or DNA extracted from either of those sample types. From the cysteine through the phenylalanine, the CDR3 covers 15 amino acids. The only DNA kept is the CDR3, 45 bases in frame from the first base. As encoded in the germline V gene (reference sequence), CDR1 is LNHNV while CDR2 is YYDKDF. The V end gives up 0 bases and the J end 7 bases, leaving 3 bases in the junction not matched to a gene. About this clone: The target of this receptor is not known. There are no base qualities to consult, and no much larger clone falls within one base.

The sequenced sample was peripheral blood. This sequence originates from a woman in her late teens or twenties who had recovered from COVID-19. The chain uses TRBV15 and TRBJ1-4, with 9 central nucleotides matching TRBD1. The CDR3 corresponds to CATSRDLGQGEKLFF. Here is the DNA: TGTGCCACCAGCAGAGATCTGGGACAGGGTGAAAAACTGTTTTTT.